The 30 T cell receptor beta chains presented below share a single source sample, sequenced in a study of T cells in tuberculosis. Repertoires were generated with immunoSEQ multiplex PCR, while TCRdb's copy carries only in-frame clones and drops some. Among 30,000 to 40,000 clones, around 97% were seen once, and the ten largest hold approximately 6.3%. Sequenced input: PBMCs. These receptor sequences come from a donor aged 5 to 30 with latent tuberculosis or without tuberculosis infection.

The chain employs TRBV7-2 and TRBJ2-1, with TRBD2 matching over 8 bases. The CDR3 loop spans 15 amino acids. Germline lookup yields CDR1 SGHTA and CDR2 FQGNSA. J gave up 4 bases and V 0 bases, and 2 bases lay outside the gene matches. CDR3 bases: TGTGCCAGCAGCTTAGCTAGCGGGATATACAATGAGCAGTTCTTC. This translates into CASSLASGIYNEQFF.

This chain links TRBV5-6 with TRBJ1-1; 7 nucleotides align to TRBD1. CDR3 length equals 15 residues. Trimming took 6 bases from V and 0 from J; bases not matched to a gene: 8. Germline assignment: CDR1 SGHDT and CDR2 YYEEEE. The CDR3 reads CASTLGDRVNTEAFF. Here the CDR3 DNA reads TGTGCCAGCACCCTCGGAGACAGGGTGAACACTGAAGCTTTCTTT.

This chain connects TRBV5-1 to TRBJ2-7; a weak D match, TRBD2 (5 bases). Trimming took 1 base from V and 2 from J, leaving 10 bases between them. The germline gives CDR1 SGHRS, CDR2 YFSETQ. There are 14 residues in the CDR3. The chain's CDR3 is CASSLWELPYEQYF. The CDR3 nucleotides are TGCGCCAGCAGCTTGTGGGAGCTCCCCTACGAGCAGTACTTC.

The V and J genes are TRBV18 and TRBJ2-3; perhaps TRBD2 as D (6 bases). V was pared by 1 base and J by 2 bases, with 13 bases between. The CDR3 is 16 residues long. Germline values: CDR1 KGHSH, CDR2 LQKENI. CDR3 region: CASSPRGRSATDTQYF. CDR3 in DNA: TGTGCCAGCTCACCACGGGGGAGGTCAGCCACAGATACGCAGTATTTT.

The rearrangement joins TRBV30 to TRBJ1-5; D remains unclear. The CDR3 loop spans 13 amino acids. CDR1 is GTSNPN and CDR2 is SVGIG in the germline V gene (reference sequence). The ends were cut back, 2 bases at V and 4 bases at J, with 9 bases in the middle. In DNA form, the CDR3 reads TGTGCCTGGAGTCCAACAGATAATCAGCCCCAGCATTTT. This sequence encodes CAWSPTDNQPQHF. Full variable domain (outside the CDR3, taken from reference TRBV30 and TRBJ1-5): SQTIHQWPATLVQPVGSPLSLECTVEGTSNPNLYWYRQAAGRGLQLLFYSVGIGQISSEVPQNLSASRPQDRQFILSSKKLLLSDSGFYLCAWSPTDNQPQHFGDGTRLSIL.

The chain links TRBV13 to TRBJ2-5; the match to TRBD2 covers 9 bases. This CDR3 spans 17 amino acids. CDR1 is PRHDT and CDR2 is FYEKMQ in the germline V gene (reference sequence). J was trimmed by 4 bases and V by 3 bases; bases with no gene match: 12. This CDR3 is CASSFLPSGAGVETQYF. The CDR3 region has the DNA TGTGCCAGCAGCTTTTTGCCTAGCGGGGCGGGGGTAGAGACCCAGTACTTC.

The V gene is TRBV7-9, the J gene TRBJ2-3, with TRBD2 identical over 15 bases. Germline CDR1 SEHNR, CDR2 FQNEAQ (reference sequence). J gave up 4 bases and V 5 bases, and 7 bases lay outside the gene matches. This CDR3 has 17 residues. CDR3 in amino acids: CASSPLGLAGGPDTQYF. The CDR3 DNA follows: TGTGCCAGCAGCCCCTTAGGACTAGCGGGAGGGCCAGATACGCAGTATTTT.

The V gene is TRBV5-1, the J gene TRBJ2-3; 8 positions agree with TRBD2. The CDR3 spans 16 residues. V shed 0 bases, J shed 0 bases, and the junction held 3 bases outside the gene matches. Germline V lookup: CDR1 SGHRS, CDR2 YFSETQ. The CDR3 bases are TGCGCCAGCAGCTTGGGCGGGGGGCCGAGCACAGATACGCAGTATTTT. Its translation: CASSLGGGPSTDTQYF.

CDR3: CASSVRDRGQNTQYF. CDR3 sequence (DNA): TGTGCCAGCAGCGTCCGGGACAGGGGACAGAATACGCAGTATTTT. The chain is built from TRBV7-8 and TRBJ2-3, with TRBD1 matching 10 bases. V shed 5 bases, J shed 7 bases, and the junction held 9 bases outside the gene matches. Germline assignment: CDR1 SGHVS and CDR2 FQNEAQ. This CDR3 is built from 15 residues.

This chain links TRBV5-6 with TRBJ1-3; 7 nucleotides align to TRBD1. V was pared by 4 bases and J by 0 bases, with 4 bases of the junction left unmatched. Germline V gene sequence: CDR1 SGHDT, CDR2 YYEEEE. The CDR3 loop spans 15 amino acids. The CDR3 DNA follows: TGTGCCAGCAGCGGACAGGACAGCTCTGGAAACACCATATATTTT. It is translated as CASSGQDSSGNTIYF.

CDR3 bases: TGTGCCAGCAGTCCCACTAGCGGGAGGGCCTCTGGGGCCAACGTCCTGACTTTC. It encodes CASSPTSGRASGANVLTF. This sequence joins TRBV27 and TRBJ2-6; 13 nucleotides agree with TRBD2. Germline V gene lookup returns CDR1 MNHEY and CDR2 SMNVEV (reference sequence). The CDR3 covers 18 residues. With V trimmed by 5 bases and J by 0 bases, 4 bases remained unmatched.

The gene calls are TRBV18 and TRBJ2-3; no clear D gene. The CDR3 is 13 amino acids. Germline CDR1 reads KGHSH; CDR2 reads LQKENI. V shed 5 bases and J shed 1 base, with 7 bases lying between them. The CDR3 DNA is TGTGCCAGCTCAGAACGAGGCACAGATACGCAGTATTTT. It is translated as CASSERGTDTQYF.

This clone was seen only once. This chain uses TRBV2 with TRBJ2-2; no reliable D call. CDR1 and CDR2 (germline): SNHLY, FYNNEI. Trimming cost V 8 bases and J 1 base, with 11 bases left between them. This CDR3 region has 14 residues. As DNA, the CDR3 is TGTGCCAGCGGGCGTAAATTGAACACCGGGGAGCTGTTTTTT. This translates into CASGRKLNTGELFF.

V gene TRBV5-1 combines with J gene TRBJ2-1, with D possibly TRBD2 on 6 matching bases. CDR1 is SGHRS and CDR2 is YFSETQ in the germline V gene. The CDR3 has 15 residues. V lost 4 bases and J lost 2, with 13 bases in between. This CDR3 is CASSPVAATYNEQFF. The CDR3 DNA reads as TGCGCCAGCAGCCCCGTAGCGGCCACCTACAATGAGCAGTTCTTC.

The rearrangement links TRBV5-1 to TRBJ2-1, with TRBD2 identical over 12 bases. This CDR3 comprises 16 residues. Germline values: CDR1 SGHRS, CDR2 YFSETQ. J gave up 6 bases and V 4 bases, and 8 bases lay outside the gene matches. The CDR3 nucleotides are TGCGCCAGCAGCGGGAACTTACTAGCGGGAGGCAATGAGCAGTTCTTC. Protein sequence: CASSGNLLAGGNEQFF.

The V and J genes are TRBV19 and TRBJ2-7; 7 bases are shared with TRBD1. With 1 base clipped from V and 3 bases from J, the junction kept 12 bases outside the gene matches. The CDR3 has 17 amino acids. In germline, CDR1 is LNHDA, CDR2 SQIVND (reference sequence). CDR3 amino acids: CASSIAGGHGIHYEQYF. CDR3 DNA: TGTGCCAGTAGTATAGCAGGGGGACACGGGATTCACTACGAGCAGTACTTC.

The J gene is TRBJ2-5, the V gene TRBV7-8; 7 nucleotides line up with TRBD2. With V trimmed by 3 bases and J by 5 bases, 9 bases remained unmatched. The CDR3 is made up of 15 amino acids. Germline V CDR1 and CDR2: SGHVS, FQNEAQ. CDR3 loop: CASSLAASGRETQYF. The CDR3 DNA reads TGTGCCAGCAGCTTGGCGGCTAGCGGCAGGGAGACCCAGTACTTC.

CDR3 bases: TGCGCCAGCAGCGAAAGTGGGACAGGGGATTCTGAAGCTTTCTTT. This gives the protein CASSESGTGDSEAFF. This sequence joins TRBV4-1 and TRBJ1-1; 10 bases agree with TRBD1. The CDR3 runs 15 residues. V dropped 5 bases and J dropped 6; count of bases not matched to a gene: 9. Germline CDR1 reads MGHRA; CDR2 reads YSYEKL.

CDR3 amino acids: CASSLDLSGLYNEQFF. CDR3 sequence (DNA): TGTGCCAGCTCACTCGATCTCAGCGGGCTATACAATGAGCAGTTCTTC. This chain joins TRBV18 and TRBJ2-1, with D possibly matching TRBD2 (6 bases). The CDR3 runs to 16 residues. Trimming removed 4 bases from V and 4 bases from J, with 17 bases in between. Germline V gene sequence: CDR1 KGHSH, CDR2 LQKENI. Looking up the rest from reference TRBV18 and TRBJ2-1 gives the full variable domain: NAGVMQNPRHLVRRRGQEARLRCSPMKGHSHVYWYRQLPEEGLKFMVYLQKENIIDESGMPKERFSAEFPKEGPSILRIQQVVRGDSAAYFCASSLDLSGLYNEQFFGPGTRLTVL.

The rearrangement links TRBV4-1 to TRBJ2-7; possible D gene TRBD1, 6 bases. This CDR3 spans 15 amino acids. Per germline, CDR1 MGHRA and CDR2 YSYEKL. Trimming removed 4 bases from V and 0 bases from J, with 13 bases in between. The CDR3 nucleotides are TGCGCCAGCAGCCTTGGGGACACCATCTCCTACGAGCAGTACTTC. Amino acid sequence: CASSLGDTISYEQYF.

The chain carries TRBV10-3 and TRBJ2-5; perhaps TRBD1 as D (6 bases). The ends were cut back, 0 bases at V and 2 bases at J, with 7 bases in the middle. Germline-derived CDR1 and CDR2 are ENHRY and SYGVKD. The CDR3 covers 14 residues. DNA for the CDR3: TGTGCCATCAGTGAGTCGAGGGGGCAAGAGACCCAGTACTTC. Protein sequence: CAISESRGQETQYF.

The rearrangement joins TRBV10-3 to TRBJ1-1, with D possibly TRBD1 on 6 matching bases. V dropped 8 bases and J dropped 2 bases, with 12 bases sitting between them. The CDR3 runs 13 residues. In germline, CDR1 is ENHRY, CDR2 SYGVKD. In DNA, the CDR3 is TGTGCCATCTCAAAACAGGGAAACACTGAAGCTTTCTTT. Its translation is CAISKQGNTEAFF.

The chain joins TRBV15 to TRBJ2-1; D is undetermined. Per germline, CDR1 LNHNV and CDR2 YYDKDF (reference sequence). The CDR3 covers 14 residues. The ends were cut back, 0 bases at V and 9 bases at J, with 12 bases in the middle. The CDR3 here is CATSRDRSSREQFF. The CDR3 DNA follows: TGTGCCACCAGCAGAGATAGGAGTTCACGTGAGCAGTTCTTC. Filled out from reference TRBV15 and TRBJ2-1, the complete variable domain reads DAMVIQNPRYQVTQFGKPVTLSCSQTLNHNVMYWYQQKSSQAPKLLFHYYDKDFNNEADTPDNFQSRRPNTSFCFLDIRSPGLGDTAMYLCATSRDRSSREQFFGPGTRLTVL.

The rearrangement joins TRBV2 to TRBJ1-1; 8 bases are a match to TRBD1. From germline, CDR1 is SNHLY and CDR2 FYNNEI. CDR3 size: 13 residues. The junction had 11 bases not matched to a gene; V was cut back by 6 bases and J by 11 bases. The CDR3 loop reads CASRDGTGILAFF. DNA of the CDR3: TGTGCCAGCAGGGATGGGACAGGAATATTGGCTTTCTTT.

This chain connects TRBV29-1 to TRBJ1-2; D perhaps matches TRBD1 (5 bases). Trimming removed 3 bases at V and 4 bases at J, with 12 bases between. The CDR3 is 13 residues long. Germline CDR1 is SQVTM and CDR2 is ANQGSEA. DNA for the CDR3: TGCAGCGTTGATAGTCAGGGTTCCTATGGCTACACCTTC. Translation: CSVDSQGSYGYTF.

The chain is built from TRBV19 and TRBJ1-2; D not resolved. The V and J ends lost 3 bases and 5 bases respectively, with 13 bases between them. The CDR3 runs 14 residues. In germline, CDR1 is LNHDA, CDR2 SQIVND (reference sequence). CDR3 in amino acids: CASSMIIGLYGYTF. CDR3 nucleotides: TGTGCCAGTAGTATGATAATCGGGTTATATGGCTACACCTTC.

The V and J genes are TRBV5-1 and TRBJ1-1; a weak D match, TRBD1 (5 bases). The V and J ends lost 0 bases and 0 bases respectively, with 15 bases between them. This CDR3 has 17 residues. Germline V gene lookup returns CDR1 SGHRS and CDR2 YFSETQ. The chain's CDR3 is CASSLDRRTDMNTEAFF. The CDR3 DNA follows: TGCGCCAGCAGCTTGGATCGAAGGACGGACATGAACACTGAAGCTTTCTTT.

The chain links TRBV4-2 to TRBJ2-1; 8 bases are shared with TRBD2. Germline trimming cut 0 bases from V and 4 bases from J; bases unmatched to any gene: 5. The germline V gene encodes CDR1 LGHNA and CDR2 YNFKEQ. The CDR3 loop spans 16 amino acids. CDR3 coding DNA: TGTGCCAGCAGCCAAGATCAGTCTAGCGGGTACAATGAGCAGTTCTTC. Its protein is CASSQDQSSGYNEQFF.

This clone has only one observation. The genes are TRBV11-3 and TRBJ2-1; 11 bases line up with TRBD2. The V gene's germline CDR1 is SGHNT and CDR2 YENEEA. V shed 5 bases, J shed 6 bases, and the junction held 9 bases outside the gene matches. This CDR3 has 16 amino acids. The CDR3 is CASSPSGRRLVNEQFF. The DNA of the CDR3 is TGTGCCAGCAGCCCTAGCGGGAGGCGGTTAGTCAATGAGCAGTTCTTC.

The CDR3 reads CASSYPGQGQETQYF. The CDR3 coding sequence is TGTGCCAGCAGTTACCCGGGACAGGGTCAAGAGACCCAGTACTTC. The chain is built from TRBV6-6 and TRBJ2-5, with TRBD1 matching over 9 bases. J was trimmed by 2 bases and V by 2 bases; bases with no gene match: 3. The CDR3 contains 15 residues. Germline V CDR1 and CDR2: MNHNY, SVGAGI (reference sequence).